Listed below are T cell receptor beta chains from one sample, sequenced in a study of blood T cell repertoires in COVID-19. The repertoire was sequenced with immunoSEQ multiplex PCR; TCRdb's copy has only in-frame clones and lacks some. Of around 260,000 clones listed, 88% are singletons. The sequenced material came from peripheral blood. These receptors were collected from a man aged 55 to 70 who had recovered from COVID-19. Each CDR3 is given with its conserved first and last residue. The order of the fields is clone size, J gene, D gene, V gene, CDR3 protein, CDR3 DNA. The D gene is left open where the match is weak. The listing skips clone size in some rows; elsewhere it reads once, few, many or a size class.

- | TRBJ1-6 | - | TRBV6-5 | CASRRTGSNSPLHF | TGTGCCAGCAGAAGAACAGGCAGTAATTCACCCCTCCACTTT
- | TRBJ1-1 | TRBD1 | TRBV6-5 | CASSLGQGAGAFF | TGTGCCAGCAGCCTGGGACAGGGGGCCGGAGCTTTCTTT
few | TRBJ1-6 | TRBD1 | TRBV19 | CASSGRQGNNSPLHF | TGTGCCAGTAGTGGGCGACAGGGGAATAATTCACCCCTCCACTTT
few | TRBJ2-3 | TRBD2 | TRBV10-1 | CASRGGRTSTDTQYF | TGCGCCAGCAGGGGAGGGCGAACTAGCACAGATACGCAGTATTTT
- | TRBJ1-3 | - | TRBV6-6 | CASSYSQGPGNTIYF | TGTGCCAGCAGTTACTCACAGGGCCCTGGAAACACCATATATTTT
- | TRBJ2-2 | TRBD1 | TRBV9 | CASSPRGTGTTGELFF | TGTGCCAGCAGCCCCCGAGGGACAGGGACCACCGGGGAGCTGTTTTTT
- | TRBJ1-6 | - | TRBV6-4 | CASSERQGSPLHF | TGTGCCAGCAGTGAAAGGCAGGGGTCACCCCTCCACTTT
- | TRBJ2-7 | TRBD1 | TRBV29-1 | CSVVRTGGQLNEQYF | TGCAGCGTTGTTAGGACAGGGGGTCAGTTGAACGAGCAGTACTTC
- | TRBJ1-2 | TRBD1 | TRBV2 | CASTGMGTANYGYTF | TGTGCCAGCACCGGTATGGGGACAGCTAACTATGGCTACACCTTC
- | TRBJ1-3 | - | TRBV3-1/TRBV3-2 | CASSQAVSRNTIYF | TGTGCCAGCAGCCAAGCCGTTAGCCGGAACACCATATATTTT
- | TRBJ2-2 | TRBD1 | TRBV7-6 | CASSPVGGTGPGELFF | TGTGCCAGCAGCCCGGTGGGGGGGACAGGGCCCGGGGAGCTGTTTTTT
- | TRBJ1-5 | - | TRBV3-1/TRBV3-2 | CASSQDFAGKYNQPQHF | TGTGCCAGCAGCCAAGATTTCGCAGGGAAATACAATCAGCCCCAGCATTTT
- | TRBJ1-2 | TRBD1 | TRBV5-1 | CASSSGQTNYGYTF | TGCGCCAGCAGCTCGGGACAGACTAACTATGGCTACACCTTC